The 26 T cell receptor beta chains below come from one sample, sequenced in a study of blood T cells in healthy people across ages. The use of a sample-barcoded 5' primer and a J-beta primer mix characterized a second PCR of roughly 6 to 11 cycles. MiXCR was run by TCRdb on the 5' RACE reads, yielding one entry per CDR3 protein. The sample lists about 590,000 distinct CDR3 sequences; about 30% were seen once. The sample taken for sequencing was blood. Receptors originate from a woman of 80 years or more in good health.

V is TRBV9 and J is TRBJ2-2, with a possible D match to TRBD2 (5 bases). The CDR3 consists of 15 residues. CDR1 and CDR2 from the germline V gene are SGDLS and YYNGEE. The ends were cut back, 1 base at V and 5 bases at J, with 12 bases in the middle. This CDR3 is CASSVLDPGTGELFF. The CDR3 DNA reads as TGTGCCAGCAGCGTACTGGACCCGGGGACCGGGGAGCTGTTTTTT.

This clonotype turned up a few times. A junction boundary mismatches the germline segment, possibly from a read error. The chain recombines TRBV30 with TRBJ2-3, with 8 bases fitting TRBD1. Germline CDR1 reads GTSNPN; CDR2 reads SVGIG (reference sequence). The CDR3 has 15 residues. The CDR3 is CAWSGHRGSEDTRYF. For the CDR3, the DNA is TGTGCCTGGAGTGGACACAGGGGGTCCGAAGATACGCGGTATTTT.

The table lists this clonotype with a few counts. The gene calls are TRBV20-1 and TRBJ2-5; D unresolved. Germline CDR1 is DFQATT and CDR2 is SNEGSKA (reference sequence). The V end was cut by 3 bases, the J end by 4 bases, with 18 bases between. The CDR3 length is 15 residues. CDR3 bases: TGCAGTGCTAGTCCCGGTCTAGACTCCTCAGAGACCCAGTACTTC. It specifies CSASPGLDSSETQYF.

The chain links TRBV10-1 to TRBJ2-7, with D perhaps matching TRBD2 (5 bases). Germline V gene data show CDR1 as WNHNN and CDR2 as SYGVQD (reference sequence). The CDR3 sequence is 14 residues long. V shed 3 bases and J shed 5 bases, with 14 bases lying between them. CDR3 in amino acids: CASSDFGLGDEQYF. CDR3 bases: TGCGCCAGCAGTGACTTTGGGCTGGGAGACGAGCAGTACTTC.

CDR3 nucleotides: TGCAGTGCTAGCTCAACTGCCGGGACAGGGAACACCGGGGAGCTGTTTTTT. Translating it yields CSASSTAGTGNTGELFF. V is TRBV20-1 and J is TRBJ2-2; 8 bases are shared with TRBD1. V lost 3 bases, J lost 1 base, and 10 bases stayed unmatched. From germline, CDR1 is DFQATT and CDR2 SNEGSKA (reference sequence). The CDR3 consists of 17 residues.

This clonotype was detected only a few times. A much bigger clone sits one base away, suggesting this may be a read error. The V gene is TRBV7-9, the J gene TRBJ2-7, with D perhaps TRBD1 or TRBD2 (5 bases each). This CDR3 contains 13 residues. Trimming pared 3 bases from V and 6 bases from J, leaving 12 bases between. Germline CDR1 is SEHNR and CDR2 is FQNEAQ (reference sequence). CDR3 nucleotide sequence: TGTGCCAGCAGCTTCGAGGGACCTTCCGAGCAGTACTTC. Encoded protein: CASSFEGPSEQYF.

V is TRBV5-1 and J is TRBJ2-7, with 8 bases identical to TRBD1. The V gene end was trimmed by 2 bases and the J gene end by 6 bases; junction bases not matched to a gene: 10. Germline V gene data show CDR1 as SGHRS and CDR2 as YFSETQ. This CDR3 is 15 amino acids long. The CDR3: CASSFARTGYPEQYF. DNA of the CDR3: TGCGCCAGCAGCTTTGCGAGGACAGGGTACCCCGAGCAGTACTTC.

This clonotype has a count of ten or more. The CDR3 is CASSLLSEQYF. CDR3 bases: TGTGCCAGCAGCTTGCTAAGCGAGCAGTACTTC. The chain is built from TRBV7-8 and TRBJ2-7; D remains unclear. This CDR3 is built from 11 residues. V lost 3 bases to trimming and J lost 6 bases, with 6 bases between them. Germline V gene lookup returns CDR1 SGHVS and CDR2 FQNEAQ.

V usage is TRBV9 and J usage is TRBJ2-1; a possible D gene is TRBD1 (5 bases). Germline V gene data show CDR1 as SGDLS and CDR2 as YYNGEE. Trimming took off 9 bases at V and 1 base at J, with 17 bases between the two ends. The CDR3 runs to 15 residues. The CDR3 here is CANGVGANSYNEQFF. The CDR3 DNA follows: TGTGCCAACGGCGTAGGGGCAAATTCCTACAATGAGCAGTTCTTC.

At least ten counts were recorded for this clonotype. This sequence joins TRBV20-1 and TRBJ2-1; TRBD2 matches 9 bases. V was pared by 2 bases and J by 4 bases, with 6 bases of the junction left unmatched. This CDR3 has 15 amino acids. Germline-derived CDR1 and CDR2 are DFQATT and SNEGSKA (reference sequence). This CDR3 reads CSARNSGGRYNEQFF. CDR3 DNA sequence: TGCAGTGCTAGAAATAGCGGGGGCCGTTACAATGAGCAGTTCTTC.

This clonotype was observed many times. V and J are TRBV18 and TRBJ1-6; D uncertain. This CDR3 is built from 16 residues. Looked up from germline, CDR1 is KGHSH and CDR2 is LQKENI. The germline V and J ends were trimmed by 1 base and 8 bases, with 15 bases remaining between them. The CDR3 loop reads CASSPLGVDGDSPLHF. In nucleotides, the CDR3 is TGTGCCAGCTCACCACTCGGGGTTGATGGTGATTCACCCCTCCACTTT.

This clonotype was recorded at least ten times. V and J are TRBV9 and TRBJ2-1; 11 nucleotides agree with TRBD2. Germline V gives CDR1 SGDLS, CDR2 YYNGEE. J lost 0 bases, V lost 5 bases, and 13 bases had no gene match. The CDR3 sequence is 19 residues long. In DNA, the CDR3 is TGTGCCAGCAGTCTTTCTAGCGGGGGGTCCCCTAGCTCCTACAATGAGCAGTTCTTC. Protein: CASSLSSGGSPSSYNEQFF.

This clonotype has a count of ten or more. The chain couples TRBV15 to TRBJ2-4; no clear D gene. From germline, CDR1 is LNHNV and CDR2 YYDKDF (reference sequence). The CDR3 extends over 13 amino acids. The germline V and J ends were trimmed by 0 bases and 6 bases, with 6 bases remaining between them. The CDR3 bases are TGTGCCACCAGCAGAGAGGGCAGAAACATTCAGTACTTC. Translated, it gives CATSREGRNIQYF.

Many counts were recorded for this clonotype. The chain has TRBV7-9 and TRBJ1-6, with 7 nucleotides matching TRBD1. This CDR3 has 13 amino acids. V shed 3 bases, J shed 11 bases, and the junction held 4 bases outside the gene matches. In germline, CDR1 is SEHNR, CDR2 FQNEAQ (reference sequence). The CDR3 protein is CASSLEQGTPLHF. The CDR3 nucleotides read TGTGCCAGCAGCTTGGAACAGGGGACACCCCTCCACTTT.

This clonotype was seen only a few times. The rearrangement joins TRBV19 to TRBJ1-2, with 7 bases lining up with TRBD1. The CDR3 covers 16 residues. After removal of 4 bases from V and 0 bases from J, the junction contained 8 bases not matched to a gene. The germline gives CDR1 LNHDA, CDR2 SQIVND (reference sequence). The CDR3 here is CASSTTTGPPNYGYTF. In nucleotides, the CDR3 is TGTGCCAGTAGTACTACGACAGGGCCTCCTAACTATGGCTACACCTTC.

This clonotype was seen a few times. The chain is built from TRBV6-2 or TRBV6-3 and TRBJ1-5, with 10 bases that match TRBD1. Per germline, CDR1 MNHEY and CDR2 SVGEGT. The CDR3 is 14 residues long. V was pared by 6 bases and J by 6 bases, with 5 bases of the junction left unmatched. The CDR3 DNA follows: TGTGCCAGCAGGATAGACAGGGGGCCTCAGCCCCAGCATTTT. Encoded protein: CASRIDRGPQPQHF.

Comments on this clonotype: This could be a read error, since a much larger clone is one nucleotide away. The CDR3 carries no conserved terminal phenylalanine or tryptophan, so it likely arises from a read error. The CDR3 region has the DNA TGTGCCACCAGTGATCGCAAACATAGCGTTGAGCAGTTCTTA. It specifies CATSDRKHSVEQFL. The genes are TRBV24-1 and TRBJ2-1; D is possibly TRBD2 (5 bases). There are 14 residues in the CDR3. Germline loops: CDR1 KGHDR, CDR2 SFDVKD. V lost 3 bases and J lost 9, with 14 bases in between.

This clonotype was recorded a few times. The V and J genes are TRBV5-1 and TRBJ2-3; no clear D. CDR1 SGHRS and CDR2 YFSETQ come from the germline V gene. The CDR3 spans 15 residues. V was pared by 4 bases and J by 2 bases, with 14 bases between. The CDR3 is CASSPVPSNTDTQYF. DNA of the CDR3: TGCGCCAGCAGCCCGGTCCCCAGTAACACAGATACGCAGTATTTT. Looking up the rest from reference TRBV5-1 and TRBJ2-3 gives the full variable domain: KAGVTQTPRYLIKTRGQQVTLSCSPISGHRSVSWYQQTPGQGLQFLFEYFSETQRNKGNFPGRFSGRQFSNSRSEMNVSTLELGDSALYLCASSPVPSNTDTQYFGPGTRLTVL.

The J gene is TRBJ1-4, the V gene TRBV5-1; 9 bases line up with TRBD1. Germline CDR1 is SGHRS and CDR2 is YFSETQ. Trimming cost V 0 bases and J 2 bases; bases outside gene matches: 2. CDR3 length: 16 amino acids. The CDR3 sequence is CASSLGDRVTNEKLFF. Written as DNA, the CDR3 is TGCGCCAGCAGCTTGGGGGACAGGGTTACTAATGAAAAACTGTTTTTT.

V is TRBV5-1 and J is TRBJ1-4; D gene uncertain. This CDR3 region has 16 residues. The germline V gene has CDR1 SGHRS and CDR2 YFSETQ. The V gene lost 1 base and the J gene lost 0 bases, with 10 bases spanning the gap. Here the CDR3 reads CASSLLPGATNEKLFF. In nucleotides, the CDR3 is TGCGCCAGCAGCTTGTTGCCGGGAGCAACTAATGAAAAACTGTTTTTT.

The table lists this clonotype with a few counts. The chain employs TRBV30 and TRBJ1-1; D gene unclear. The V end was cut by 0 bases, the J end by 1 base, with 9 bases between. The CDR3 has 14 amino acids. Germline V gives CDR1 GTSNPN, CDR2 SVGIG (reference sequence). CDR3 amino acids: CAWSVGHRNTEAFF. As DNA, the CDR3 is TGTGCCTGGAGTGTCGGTCACCGGAACACTGAAGCTTTCTTT.

Many counts were recorded for this clonotype. The rearrangement links TRBV11-2 to TRBJ1-4, with a weak D call TRBD1 (6 bases). The ends were cut back, 7 bases at V and 2 bases at J, with 17 bases in the middle. The CDR3 sequence is 16 residues long. Germline V lookup: CDR1 SGHAT, CDR2 FQNNGV. CDR3 in DNA: TGTGCCAGCACCAGGATCGGGGGGCGGACTAATGAAAAACTGTTTTTT. It encodes CASTRIGGRTNEKLFF.

This clonotype was recorded many times. The chain joins TRBV7-8 to TRBJ2-1; 9 positions agree with TRBD2. This CDR3 has 16 residues. The ends lost 5 bases at V and 8 bases at J; junction bases unmatched: 13. Germline-derived CDR1 and CDR2 are SGHVS and FQNEAQ. CDR3 in DNA: TGTGCCAGCAGCCCAAGCGGGGGGCTCGCTAGGGATGAGCAGTTCTTC. Translating it yields CASSPSGGLARDEQFF.

This clonotype was seen more than once but under ten times. A much larger clone differs from this one at a single base, so this may be a read error. The CDR3 end shows no conserved phenylalanine or tryptophan, and so a read error is likely. This chain uses TRBV20-1 with TRBJ1-2; TRBD1 is a possible D gene (6 bases). Germline CDR1 DFQATT, CDR2 SNEGSKA (reference sequence). The CDR3 has 15 residues. Trimming left V 1 base short and J 0 bases short, with 12 bases between. The CDR3 coding sequence is TGCAGTGCTAGAGCCTGGACAGATGCTAACTATGGCTACACCTGC. It specifies CSARAWTDANYGYTC.

Many counts were recorded for this clonotype. The chain uses TRBV7-6 and TRBJ1-2; unclear D gene. The CDR3 has 13 amino acids. V dropped 4 bases and J dropped 8 bases, with 14 bases sitting between them. Germline CDR1 and CDR2: SGHVS and FNYEAQ. The CDR3 is CASSSASLGGYTF. As DNA, the CDR3 is TGTGCCAGCAGCTCCGCAAGCCTCGGAGGCTACACCTTC.

This clonotype was detected only a few times. The genes are TRBV5-1 and TRBJ2-2, with D perhaps given as TRBD1 or TRBD2 (5 bases each). The CDR3 contains 15 residues. V was trimmed by 4 bases and J by 4 bases, leaving 14 bases between them. Looked up from germline, CDR1 is SGHRS and CDR2 is YFSETQ. CDR3 sequence reads: CASSSQTRGTGELFF. The CDR3, as DNA: TGCGCCAGCAGCAGCCAAACTAGGGGCACCGGGGAGCTGTTTTTT.